This T cell receptor (beta chain) came from a study of control samples from healthy donors and cancer patients. The germline V gene encodes CDR1 MNHEY and CDR2 SVGEGT. CDR3 size: 18 residues. V gave up 4 bases and J gave up 8 bases, with 27 bases separating them. Data came from immunoSEQ multiplex PCR; TCRdb stores just in-frame clones and leaves some out. In the table there are 100,000 to 150,000 clones, roughly 90% of which are singletons. This sequence was found in a woman aged 45 to 65 in good health. Sequenced sample: blood. The genes are TRBV6-2 or TRBV6-3 and TRBJ2-1, with D tentatively TRBD2 (6 bases). The CDR3 DNA follows: TGTGCCAGCAGTTTCAGCATCGAGATGAACCGGGACTCGGATGAGCAGTTCTTC. Translated: CASSFSIEMNRDSDEQFF.